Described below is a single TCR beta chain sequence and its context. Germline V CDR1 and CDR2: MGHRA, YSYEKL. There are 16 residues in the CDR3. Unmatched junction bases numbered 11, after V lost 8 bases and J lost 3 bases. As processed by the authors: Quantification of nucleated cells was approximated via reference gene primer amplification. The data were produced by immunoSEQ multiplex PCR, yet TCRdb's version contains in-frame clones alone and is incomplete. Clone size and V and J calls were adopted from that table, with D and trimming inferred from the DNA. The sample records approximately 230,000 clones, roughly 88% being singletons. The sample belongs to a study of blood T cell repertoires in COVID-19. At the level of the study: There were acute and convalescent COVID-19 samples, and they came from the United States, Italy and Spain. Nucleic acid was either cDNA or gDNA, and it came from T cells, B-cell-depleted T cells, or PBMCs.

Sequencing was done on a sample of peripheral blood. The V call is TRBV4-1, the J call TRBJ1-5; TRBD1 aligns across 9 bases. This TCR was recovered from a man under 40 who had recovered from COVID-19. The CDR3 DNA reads TGCGCCAGCGGCTCGTTGGGACAGGGCCTCAATCAGCCCCAGCATTTT. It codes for CASGSLGQGLNQPQHF.